Below are 19 T cell receptor beta chains sequenced from a single sample in a study of blood T cells in healthy people across ages. The use of a sample-barcoded 5' primer and a J-beta primer mix characterized a second PCR of roughly 6 to 11 cycles. TCRdb re-derived calls from the 5' RACE reads in MiXCR, one entry per CDR3 protein. The sample has about a million distinct CDR3 sequences; 51% are singletons. The sequenced sample consisted of blood. These receptors originate from a woman aged 55-70 years in good health.

This clonotype was seen ten or more times. The chain recombines TRBV15 with TRBJ2-7; D remains ambiguous. The germline V gene encodes CDR1 LNHNV and CDR2 YYDKDF (reference sequence). The germline V and J ends were trimmed by 0 bases and 5 bases, with 5 bases remaining between them. The CDR3 extends over 12 amino acids. CDR3 in amino acids: CATSRDRHEQYF. The DNA for the CDR3 is TGTGCCACCAGCAGAGATCGACACGAGCAGTACTTC.

The J gene is TRBJ2-1, the V gene TRBV7-2, with 11 bases lining up with TRBD1. V was clipped by 3 bases and J by 1 base; unmatched bases: 8. Germline V gives CDR1 SGHTA, CDR2 FQGNSA. The length of the CDR3 is 18 residues. CDR3 DNA: TGTGCCAGCAGCTTCCCGGGACAGGGGGAACCTTCCTACAATGAGCAGTTCTTC. It codes for CASSFPGQGEPSYNEQFF.

The rearrangement uses TRBV27 and TRBJ1-2; 8 positions match TRBD1. The CDR3 has 14 residues. V gave up 6 bases and J gave up 8 bases; unmatched junction bases: 11. CDR1 is MNHEY and CDR2 is SMNVEV in the germline V gene (reference sequence). Written as DNA, the CDR3 is TGTGCCAGCAGGGGGACAGGTAGTGCCTTAGGCTACACCTTC. Its translation is CASRGTGSALGYTF.

This clonotype was seen more than once but under ten times. V and J are TRBV5-1 and TRBJ2-1; D gene unclear. V lost 3 bases and J 10 bases, leaving 20 bases between the germline ends. Germline V gene sequence: CDR1 SGHRS, CDR2 YFSETQ. CDR3 length equals 15 residues. CDR3 amino acids: CASSSGNSDLTEQFF. CDR3 DNA: TGCGCCAGCAGCTCTGGAAACTCTGACCTTACCGAGCAGTTCTTC.

The chain links TRBV29-1 to TRBJ2-3; possibly TRBD1 for D (5 bases). V lost 6 bases and J 9 bases, leaving 13 bases between the germline ends. The CDR3 has 11 amino acids. The germline gives CDR1 SQVTM, CDR2 ANQGSEA. CDR3 coding DNA: TGCAGCGTCCCAGGGCCCTTCACGCAGTATTTT. Translating it yields CSVPGPFTQYF.

The V and J genes are TRBV7-3 and TRBJ1-2, with D maybe TRBD1 (6 bases). V shed 4 bases and J shed 8 bases, with 20 bases lying between them. This CDR3 comprises 15 residues. In germline, CDR1 is SGHTA, CDR2 FQGTGA. DNA of the CDR3: TGTGCCAGCAGCTCAATACGGACAGCCCATGGGGGCTACACCTTC. It translates to CASSSIRTAHGGYTF.

The V gene is TRBV3-1, the J gene TRBJ2-1, with 7 bases identical to TRBD1. V dropped 3 bases and J dropped 6; count of bases not matched to a gene: 2. The CDR3 length is 13 residues. Germline assignment: CDR1 LGHDT and CDR2 YNNKEL (reference sequence). The CDR3, as DNA: TGTGCCAGCAGCCAGAGACAGGGCAATGAGCAGTTCTTC. This codes for CASSQRQGNEQFF.

V usage is TRBV4-2 and J usage is TRBJ2-3; D possibly matches TRBD1 or TRBD2 (5 bases each). The germline V gene has CDR1 LGHNA and CDR2 YNFKEQ. CDR3 length: 14 amino acids. The V end lost 4 bases, the J end lost 1 base, and 9 bases lay between the germline ends. The CDR3 sequence: CASSPRDGTDTQYF. The CDR3, as DNA: TGTGCCAGCAGCCCCCGGGACGGCACAGATACGCAGTATTTT.

The rearrangement links TRBV11-2 to TRBJ2-7; tentative D call: TRBD1 (5 bases). V was pared by 1 base and J by 5 bases, with 15 bases between. There are 15 residues in the CDR3. Per the germline V gene, CDR1 is SGHAT and CDR2 is FQNNGV. The CDR3 loop reads CASSLVGALSDEQYF. As DNA, the CDR3 is TGTGCCAGCAGCTTAGTTGGGGCTCTATCAGACGAGCAGTACTTC.

This sequence joins TRBV20-1 and TRBJ2-4; 7 bases map to TRBD1. Trimming cost V 0 bases and J 1 base; bases outside gene matches: 9. Germline values: CDR1 DFQATT, CDR2 SNEGSKA (reference sequence). This CDR3 is 17 amino acids long. CDR3 loop: CSARDQTGPSAKNIQYF. For the CDR3, the DNA is TGCAGTGCTAGAGACCAGACAGGGCCTTCGGCCAAAAACATTCAGTACTTC.

J is TRBJ2-3 and V is TRBV7-2; D may be TRBD1 or TRBD2 (6 bases each). V gave up 1 base and J gave up 1 base, with 12 bases separating them. Germline-derived CDR1 and CDR2 are SGHTA and FQGNSA. CDR3 length equals 16 residues. This CDR3 reads CASSLGEGGGTDTQYF. Here the CDR3 DNA reads TGTGCCAGCAGCTTAGGAGAGGGGGGTGGCACAGATACGCAGTATTTT.

This clonotype appeared a few times. The chain links TRBV27 to TRBJ2-1, with 9 positions matching TRBD2. CDR3 length: 15 residues. V shed 4 bases and J 5 bases; nucleotides not matched to a gene: 6. The germline V gene has CDR1 MNHEY and CDR2 SMNVEV (reference sequence). The CDR3 DNA reads as TGTGCCAGCAGTTCCCGGACTAGCGCGGACAATGAGCAGTTCTTC. Its translation: CASSSRTSADNEQFF.

The rearrangement uses TRBV5-1 and TRBJ2-1, with 7 bases aligning to TRBD2. The end of the DNA aligns better with TRBJ2-7, so the J call may be wrong. CDR1 and CDR2 from the germline V gene are SGHRS and YFSETQ. This CDR3 has 15 amino acids. In DNA form, the CDR3 reads TGCGCCAGCAGCTCACTAGCGCCCCCCGACAATGAGCAGTACTTC. Protein product: CASSSLAPPDNEQYF.

There are a few counts of this clonotype. V usage is TRBV10-3 and J usage is TRBJ2-7; possibly TRBD1 or TRBD2 for D (5 bases each). The CDR3 sequence is 15 residues long. Germline-derived CDR1 and CDR2 are ENHRY and SYGVKD. The germline V and J ends were trimmed by 2 bases and 4 bases, with 15 bases remaining between them. CDR3 sequence reads: CAISEGTAVLYEQYF. In DNA form, the CDR3 reads TGTGCCATCAGTGAGGGGACCGCGGTTCTGTACGAGCAGTACTTC.

This clonotype was found a few times. V gene TRBV29-1 combines with J gene TRBJ2-1; the D call may be TRBD1 or TRBD2 (5 bases each). The V and J ends lost 4 bases and 0 bases respectively, with 22 bases between them. Per the germline V gene, CDR1 is SQVTM and CDR2 is ANQGSEA. This CDR3 has 18 residues. CDR3 nucleotides: TGCAGCGTTGGATTCGCACTAGGGGCCCACCTCTCCTACAATGAGCAGTTCTTC. Its protein is CSVGFALGAHLSYNEQFF.

The chain recombines TRBV12-3 or TRBV12-4 with TRBJ1-1; D gene unclear. This CDR3 has 14 amino acids. Trimming pared 7 bases from V and 0 bases from J, leaving 12 bases between. The CDR3 is CASIGNGMNTEAFF. CDR3 coding DNA: TGTGCCAGCATCGGCAATGGGATGAACACTGAAGCTTTCTTT.

V and J are TRBV11-2 and TRBJ2-7, with D possibly being TRBD2 (5 bases). The J call may be incorrect, as the DNA end agrees better with TRBJ2-1. Germline CDR1 reads SGHAT; CDR2 reads FQNNGV. This CDR3 has 13 amino acids. The CDR3 spells CASSPTRAREQFF. The DNA of the CDR3 is TGTGCCAGCAGCCCTACTAGGGCTCGGGAGCAGTTCTTC.

This clonotype occurred a few times. The chain is built from TRBV5-1 and TRBJ2-5, with TRBD2 as a possible D gene (6 bases). Trimming took 0 bases from V and 11 from J, leaving 11 bases between them. This CDR3 comprises 12 residues. Germline V gives CDR1 SGHRS, CDR2 YFSETQ. The CDR3 coding sequence is TGCGCCAGCAGCTTGGTGGAGGGGCATCAGTACTTC. Amino acid sequence: CASSLVEGHQYF.

This clonotype was seen only once. This chain uses TRBV11-2 with TRBJ2-3, with 8 bases aligning to TRBD1. The CDR3 is made up of 18 amino acids. V gave up 4 bases and J gave up 8 bases; unmatched junction bases: 20. In germline, CDR1 is SGHAT, CDR2 FQNNGV. The DNA of the CDR3 is TGTGCCAGCAGCTCGCGGACAGGGAGGAGAGCGGAGCTTGGTACGCAGTATTTT. Encoded protein: CASSSRTGRRAELGTQYF.